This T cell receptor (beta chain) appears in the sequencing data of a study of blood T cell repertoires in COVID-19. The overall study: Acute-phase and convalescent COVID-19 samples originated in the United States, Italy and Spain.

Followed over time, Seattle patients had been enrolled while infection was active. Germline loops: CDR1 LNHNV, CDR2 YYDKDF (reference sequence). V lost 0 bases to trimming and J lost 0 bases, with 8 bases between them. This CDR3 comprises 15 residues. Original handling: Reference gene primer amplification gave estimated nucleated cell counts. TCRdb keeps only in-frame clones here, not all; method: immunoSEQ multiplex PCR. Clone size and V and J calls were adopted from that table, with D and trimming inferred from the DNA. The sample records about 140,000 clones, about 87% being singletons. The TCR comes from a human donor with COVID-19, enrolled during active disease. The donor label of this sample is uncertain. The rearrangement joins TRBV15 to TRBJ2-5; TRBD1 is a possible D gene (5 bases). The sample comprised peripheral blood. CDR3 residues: CATSREQGHQETQYF. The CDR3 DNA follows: TGTGCCACCAGCAGAGAGCAGGGTCACCAAGAGACCCAGTACTTC.